This T cell receptor (beta chain) was identified during a study of neoadjuvant anti-PD-1 for oral cavity cancer. Whole-study context: Around day 43, patients without progression received a fourth nivolumab dose before surgery.

Trimming cost V 0 bases and J 0 bases, with 12 bases left between them. Germline CDR1 reads MGHRA; CDR2 reads YSYEKL. The CDR3 is made up of 18 amino acids. These newly diagnosed stage II-IVA oral cavity squamous cell carcinoma patients had no prior systemic or radiation treatment. Tumor libraries mostly used about 4.5 ug genomic DNA, two replicates each. The repertoire was sequenced with immunoSEQ multiplex PCR; TCRdb's copy has only in-frame clones and lacks some. Found here are some 6,700 clones, 47% of them singletons; the top ten hold about a quarter. Source: tumor tissue, taken before nivolumab (anti-PD-1) treatment. The sequence was collected from a person between 40 and 79 years old with oral cavity squamous cell carcinoma. The chain combines TRBV4-1 with TRBJ2-6; a weak D match, TRBD1 (6 bases). The DNA for the CDR3 is TGCGCCAGCAGCCAAGAAGGGGGTTATAGCTCTGGGGCCAACGTCCTGACTTTC. Translated: CASSQEGGYSSGANVLTF.